What follows describes a single TCR beta chain. The CDR3 loop spans 19 amino acids. Trimming cost V 3 bases and J 5 bases; bases outside gene matches: 18. Germline V gene data show CDR1 as SGHAT and CDR2 as FQNNGV. Under the authors' procedure: Amplification from reference gene primers served as the basis for estimated nucleated cell counts. The protocol was immunoSEQ multiplex PCR, while the TCRdb copy is restricted to in-frame clones and leaves out a portion. The D gene and trimming were derived from the DNA, and the V and J assignments and clone size from that table. Of 300,000 to 400,000 clones listed, approximately 88% are singletons. This sample is drawn from a study of blood T cell repertoires in COVID-19. Overall study: Specimens from acute and convalescent COVID-19 originated in the United States, Italy and Spain. PBMCs, B-cell-depleted T cells, or T cells were the source of the cDNA or gDNA that made up the material.

Cohort 3 recovered donors had two negative PCRs, clearance, or symptom resolution. The chain is built from TRBV11-2 and TRBJ2-2, with TRBD1 matching over 7 bases. The receptor's source is a man younger than 40 who had recovered from COVID-19. Material: PBMCs or T cells enriched from blood (not recorded which). The CDR3 DNA is TGTGCCAGCAGCTTTGGGGACAGTAGGCGGAAGAGGTTTACCGGGGAGCTGTTTTTT. It specifies CASSFGDSRRKRFTGELFF.